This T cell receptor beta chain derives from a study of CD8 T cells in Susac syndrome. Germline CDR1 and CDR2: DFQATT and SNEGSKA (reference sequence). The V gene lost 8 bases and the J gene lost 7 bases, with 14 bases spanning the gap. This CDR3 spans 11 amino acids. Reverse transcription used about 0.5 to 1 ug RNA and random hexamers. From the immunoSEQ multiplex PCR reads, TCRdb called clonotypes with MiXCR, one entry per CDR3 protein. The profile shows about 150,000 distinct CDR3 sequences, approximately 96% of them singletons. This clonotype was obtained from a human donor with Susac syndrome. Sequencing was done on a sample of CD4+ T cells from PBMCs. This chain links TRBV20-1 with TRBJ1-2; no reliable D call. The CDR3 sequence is CSIDPPGGYTF. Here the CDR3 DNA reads TGCAGTATCGACCCACCGGGTGGCTACACCTTC.